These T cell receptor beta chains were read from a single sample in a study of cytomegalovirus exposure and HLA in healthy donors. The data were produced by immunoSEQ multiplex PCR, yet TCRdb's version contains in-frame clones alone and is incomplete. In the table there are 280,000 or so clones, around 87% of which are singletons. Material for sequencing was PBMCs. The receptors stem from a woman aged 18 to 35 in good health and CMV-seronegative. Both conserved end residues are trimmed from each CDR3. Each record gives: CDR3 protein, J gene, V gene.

ASSLQPTYEQY,TRBJ2-7,TRBV7-2
ASSFDHRGRDTEAF,TRBJ1-1,TRBV5-1
ASSLSGPGDYT,TRBJ1-2,TRBV5-4
ASSSAAGVGETQY,TRBJ2-5,TRBV6-6
ASSLGYRDIAQPQH,TRBJ1-5,TRBV28
ASSLWGQGYEQY,TRBJ2-7,TRBV5-1
ASSQGLAGHEQY,TRBJ2-7,TRBV14
ASRPGGKNSPLH,TRBJ1-6,TRBV6-6
ASSPLDRGLGYT,TRBJ1-2,TRBV5-1
ASSYLGPGRSYT,TRBJ1-2,TRBV6-5
ASSPVGGQGNEQF,TRBJ2-1,TRBV7-2
ASSFSVMNTEAF,TRBJ1-1,TRBV11-2
ASSPLERLGSQPQH,TRBJ1-5,TRBV18
ASSPGLGFGEQY,TRBJ2-7,TRBV4-1
ASSDATGGTDTGELF,TRBJ2-2,TRBV2
ASKTGDGRTGELF,TRBJ2-2,TRBV6-1
ASSLAGVATNEKLF,TRBJ1-4,TRBV7-2
ASSLPSGAGNTEAF,TRBJ1-1,TRBV5-1
ASSNQGGTEAF,TRBJ1-1,TRBV18
ASSHPTGFIGYT,TRBJ1-2,TRBV7-2
ASSYYFRVDEQF,TRBJ2-1,TRBV6-6
ASSGTSGAGGELF,TRBJ2-2,TRBV2
ASSLGGTAEQETQY,TRBJ2-5,TRBV5-1
ASSIGVTGRYQPQH,TRBJ1-5,TRBV19
ASSQDPARGSMPQH,TRBJ1-5,TRBV4-1
ASSLPQGRHGYT,TRBJ1-2,TRBV28
ASSSGLAAYTGELF,TRBJ2-2,TRBV27
ATSRTGPQGVYGYT,TRBJ1-2,TRBV15
ASSLIPGTNTGELF,TRBJ2-2,TRBV5-6
ASSGLTGGSGANVLT,TRBJ2-6,TRBV6-1
ASLPGANYEQY,TRBJ2-7,TRBV6-1
ASKGDRKTGELF,TRBJ2-2,TRBV28
ASSLGLAGLTDTQY,TRBJ2-3,TRBV7-3
ASRGRQKANQPQH,TRBJ1-5,TRBV28
ASSQVQASNYGYT,TRBJ1-2,TRBV4-3
ASSGFSGSSYNEQF,TRBJ2-1,TRBV7-9
ASSPETGVLSIEQF,TRBJ2-1,TRBV18
ATTWGGEQY,TRBJ2-7,TRBV25-1
ASSLPGGGPYNEQF,TRBJ2-1,TRBV5-6
ASSWGTGASGANVLT,TRBJ2-6,TRBV19
ASSETGNFGNTIY,TRBJ1-3,TRBV6-1
ASSRGGTVFYEQY,TRBJ2-7,TRBV7-9
ASSWPWDRGSYEQY,TRBJ2-7,TRBV28
ASSLGQYVHEQF,TRBJ2-1,TRBV7-9
ASSSNGPYEQY,TRBJ2-7,TRBV27
ASSPRGLFPRGGANVLT,TRBJ2-6,TRBV7-2
AISALAGTDTQY,TRBJ2-3,TRBV10-3
ASSYPGGYGYT,TRBJ1-2,TRBV27
ASSVGWTGSNEQY,TRBJ2-7,TRBV9
ASSQGQLQETQY,TRBJ2-5,TRBV4-1
ASSHGQGYEQY,TRBJ2-7,TRBV27
ASRPTTLKRGYKGPYEQY,TRBJ2-7,TRBV27
ASSSPGLAGGRNEQF,TRBJ2-1,TRBV5-6
ASSLGGNQETQY,TRBJ2-5,TRBV28
ATKQGASGKYEQY,TRBJ2-7,TRBV15
ASSPSQRSNQPQH,TRBJ1-5,TRBV18
ASSPAGGKTGGDQETQY,TRBJ2-5,TRBV4-3
ASSQAPGSHTGELF,TRBJ2-2,TRBV4-1
ASSQGTGGIEQY,TRBJ2-7,TRBV4-3